A selection of T cell receptor beta chains follows, all from one sample in a study of neurological immune-mediated disorders. TCRdb re-analysed the 5' RACE reads in MiXCR, keeping a single row per CDR3 protein. The sample lists about 80,000 distinct CDR3 sequences; around 6% were seen once. Material for sequencing was PBMCs. These receptors originate from a woman aged 55-70 years with multiple sclerosis. CDR3s include the opening cysteine and the closing phenylalanine or tryptophan. D genes are given only for firm matches. A row's size may be missing; if present it is once, few, many or a size class.

v_gene	j_gene	abundance	d_gene	CDR3nt	CDR3aa
TRBV7-8	TRBJ1-1	NA	NA	TGTGCCAGCAGCTTTTCCCCACCCACTGAAGCTTTCTTT	CASSFSPPTEAFF
TRBV6-6	TRBJ1-3	NA	NA	TGTGCCAGCAGTTACTCGGCAATCTCTGGAAACACCATATATTTT	CASSYSAISGNTIYF
TRBV24-1	TRBJ2-1	NA	NA	TGTGCCACCAGCGAATCCGGGAGCAATGAGCAGTTCTTC	CATSESGSNEQFF
TRBV6-5	TRBJ2-5	many	NA	TGTGCCAGCAGTTACCCAGCCCGGGGGCCGGGGTACCAAGAGACCCAGTACTTC	CASSYPARGPGYQETQYF
TRBV6-1	TRBJ2-7	many	NA	TGTGCCAGCAGTTCACCGGGCCCAGCCTACGAGCAGTACTTC	CASSSPGPAYEQYF
TRBV11-1	TRBJ2-7	many	TRBD1	TGTGCCAGCAGCCAAGAACAGGGGGCGCGGTCCTACGAGCAGTACTTC	CASSQEQGARSYEQYF
TRBV5-1	TRBJ1-6	many	NA	TGCGCCAGCAGCACGGACCCCTCAGGGGATTCACCCCTCCACTTT	CASSTDPSGDSPLHF
TRBV5-5	TRBJ1-1	many	TRBD1	TGTGCCAGCAGTCAGGGGGGTGAAGCTTTCTTT	CASSQGGEAFF
TRBV7-8	TRBJ2-5	NA	NA	TGTGCCAGCAGCTTAAGGGACAGCGGGGAGACCCAGTACTTC	CASSLRDSGETQYF
TRBV19	TRBJ1-5	few	NA	TGTGCCAGTACCCCCCGGGGTTATCAGCCCCAGCATTTT	CASTPRGYQPQHF
TRBV11-2	TRBJ1-1	many	NA	TGTGCCAGCAGCTTAAAAGGGGGGACTGAAGCTTTCTTT	CASSLKGGTEAFF
TRBV20-1	TRBJ2-5	many	NA	TGCAGTGTTCTACCTTTACGGGGACAAGAGACCCAGTACTTC	CSVLPLRGQETQYF
TRBV5-6	TRBJ1-2	many	TRBD1	TGTGCCAGCAGCTCCGGGACAGGGTCGGCGACCTACGGCTACACCTTC	CASSSGTGSATYGYTF
TRBV12-5	TRBJ1-4	many	NA	TGTGCTAGTGGTTTGGTTGCAGGGCCGGGCGAAAAACTGTTTTTT	CASGLVAGPGEKLFF
TRBV3-1	TRBJ2-7	many	NA	TGTGCCAGCAGCCAGCGGTGGGGCCAGAACTACGAGCAGTACTTC	CASSQRWGQNYEQYF
TRBV28	TRBJ2-5	many	NA	TGTGCCAGCAGTTCGGGGCTACAAGAGACCCAGTACTTC	CASSSGLQETQYF
TRBV5-6	TRBJ1-2	medium-sized	TRBD1	TGTGCCAGCAGCTTGAAGCGGAGGGACAGGCCACTTCACGGCTACACCTTC	CASSLKRRDRPLHGYTF
TRBV12-3/TRBV12-4	TRBJ2-1	many	TRBD2	TGTGCCAGCAGTTTTGCGGGGGGGCTCCACAATGAGCAGTTCTTC	CASSFAGGLHNEQFF
TRBV20-1	TRBJ2-1	many	TRBD2	TGCAGTGCTTTCAGGACTAGCGGGGGGCGTAATGAGCAGTTCTTC	CSAFRTSGGRNEQFF
TRBV11-2	TRBJ2-5	medium-sized	NA	TGTGCCAGCAGCTTATGGGGGTCGGAGACCCAGTACTTC	CASSLWGSETQYF
TRBV20-1	TRBJ1-1	many	NA	TGCAGTGCTCTCATTAAGGGGGAGGGCCCCGAAGCTTTCTTT	CSALIKGEGPEAFF
TRBV3-1	TRBJ2-1	many	TRBD2	TGTGCCAGCAGCCCGAATGGGGGACTAAGCTACAATGAGCAGTTCTTC	CASSPNGGLSYNEQFF
TRBV6-2/TRBV6-3	TRBJ1-2	NA	NA	TGTGCCAGCAGAACCCTTTGGGGAGGTGGCTACACCTTC	CASRTLWGGGYTF
TRBV5-1	TRBJ1-4	many	NA	TGCGCCAGCAGCCCCAGAAGGACCGGCGGGACTAATGAAAAACTGTTTTTT	CASSPRRTGGTNEKLFF
TRBV29-1	TRBJ1-2	many	NA	TGCAGCGTTGACAGGGGAGGAATGAAATTACTTGGCTATGGCTACACCTTC	CSVDRGGMKLLGYGYTF
TRBV20-1	TRBJ1-1	once	TRBD1	TGCAGTGCTAGAGATCATGGACAGGGGCTTGAAGCTTTCTTT	CSARDHGQGLEAFF
TRBV20-1	TRBJ2-3	many	TRBD2	TGCAGTGCTAGACTAGCGGGGGTCCCAGATACGCAGTATTTT	CSARLAGVPDTQYF
TRBV5-1	TRBJ2-7	many	NA	TGCGCCAGCAGCTTGTCGAGGGGGGACAGAGCCTACGAGCAGTACTTC	CASSLSRGDRAYEQYF
TRBV5-1	TRBJ1-4	many	NA	TGCGCCAGCAGCTCCGGAGAGTTTAATGAAAAACTGTTTTTT	CASSSGEFNEKLFF
TRBV20-1	TRBJ2-3	NA	NA	TGCAGTGCTAGTGGGACCATCCCCACAGATACGCAGTATTTT	CSASGTIPTDTQYF
TRBV6-2/TRBV6-3	TRBJ1-5	NA	NA	TGTGCCAGTACCAACGCGGGGATAACAGGGAGAAATCAGCCCCAGAATTTT	CASTNAGITGRNQPQNF